One and the same sample provided the 15 T cell receptor beta chains below, sequenced in a study of T cells in Graves' hyperthyroidism and ophthalmopathy. RNA transcripts served as the template for amplifying TCR beta CDR3 regions. The HTBI primer set was used in a first-round RT-PCR of the TCR CDR3. TCRdb redid the calling of the multiplex PCR reads with MiXCR, one entry per CDR3 protein. Of hundreds of thousands of distinct CDR3 sequences in the sample, 15% were seen once. The sample taken for sequencing was blood. The receptor set was obtained from a woman under 40 with Graves' hyperthyroidism.

This chain links TRBV5-1 with TRBJ2-2; D could derive from TRBD1 or TRBD2 (5 bases each). The CDR3 extends over 14 amino acids. V was shortened by 0 bases and J by 6 bases, with 9 bases between the two germline ends. Germline lookup yields CDR1 SGHRS and CDR2 YFSETQ. The CDR3 protein is CASSLATGPGELFF. CDR3 DNA: TGCGCCAGCAGCTTGGCAACGGGGCCCGGGGAGCTGTTTTTT.

This clonotype was seen many times. The V gene is TRBV7-8, the J gene TRBJ2-7, with D unclear. Germline V lookup: CDR1 SGHVS, CDR2 FQNEAQ. V shed 1 base and J shed 3 bases, with 19 bases lying between them. The CDR3 is made up of 17 amino acids. DNA for the CDR3: TGTGCCAGCAGCTTAGAGGGCGGCCCCAGGCCACTCTACGAGCAGTACTTC. As protein: CASSLEGGPRPLYEQYF.

This clonotype was picked up many times. The rearrangement links TRBV2 to TRBJ2-3, with 9 bases identical to TRBD2. The CDR3 runs 15 residues. Germline-derived CDR1 and CDR2 are SNHLY and FYNNEI. J was trimmed by 5 bases and V by 6 bases; bases with no gene match: 9. The CDR3 bases are TGTGCCAGCAGCCGAGTAGCGGGAGTGGGAGATACGCAGTATTTT. Its protein product is CASSRVAGVGDTQYF. The variable domain in full, with the rest retrieved from reference TRBV2 and TRBJ2-3, is EPEVTQTPSHQVTQMGQEVILRCVPISNHLYFYWYRQILGQKVEFLVSFYNNEISEKSEIFDDQFSVERPDGSNFTLKIRSTKLEDSAMYFCASSRVAGVGDTQYFGPGTRLTVL.

This clonotype was counted ten times or more. As DNA, the CDR3 is TGTGCCAGCAGTTCTAGACTAGCGGGAGTCCATCGCACAGATACGCAGTATTTT. This gives the protein CASSSRLAGVHRTDTQYF. The chain uses TRBV28 and TRBJ2-3; 12 nucleotides align to TRBD2. This CDR3 is 18 amino acids long. Germline lookup yields CDR1 MDHEN and CDR2 SYDVKM. The V segment lost 4 bases and the J segment 1 base; nucleotides outside the gene matches: 9.

This clonotype was seen ten or more times. The J gene is TRBJ1-1, the V gene TRBV24-1; no clear D. CDR1 is KGHDR, CDR2 SFDVKD, per germline. V was pared by 6 bases and J by 1 base, with 8 bases between. The CDR3 runs 13 residues. This CDR3 is CATSSEANTEAFF. The DNA for the CDR3 is TGTGCCACCAGTTCTGAGGCGAACACTGAAGCTTTCTTT.

The rearrangement joins TRBV5-1 to TRBJ2-3; 10 bases map to TRBD2. V trimming: 3 bases; J trimming: 5 bases; junction bases outside the gene matches: 9. The CDR3 runs to 16 residues. Germline V gene sequence: CDR1 SGHRS, CDR2 YFSETQ. The DNA for the CDR3 is TGCGCCAGCAGCTCAGAAGTAGCGGGAGGACGAGATACGCAGTATTTT. Translating it yields CASSSEVAGGRDTQYF.

In its sample, this clonotype was seen many times. The V gene is TRBV12-3 or TRBV12-4, the J gene TRBJ1-2; maybe TRBD1 (6 bases). The CDR3 length is 14 residues. V was shortened by 1 base and J by 4 bases, with 10 bases between the two germline ends. For the CDR3, the DNA is TGTGCCAGCAGTTTAGTAACAGGGTTCTATGGCTACACCTTC. It specifies CASSLVTGFYGYTF.

V is TRBV7-8 and J is TRBJ2-3; the match to TRBD2 covers 9 bases. The junction had 5 bases not matched to a gene; V was cut back by 6 bases and J by 10 bases. Germline CDR1 SGHVS, CDR2 FQNEAQ. This CDR3 region has 12 residues. This CDR3 reads CASSKAGGSQYF. In DNA form, the CDR3 reads TGTGCCAGCAGTAAAGCGGGGGGTTCGCAGTATTTT.

In its sample, this clonotype was seen many times. The chain recombines TRBV18 with TRBJ1-3; D is undetermined. The CDR3 spans 17 residues. Germline CDR1 and CDR2: KGHSH and LQKENI. Trimming took 0 bases from V and 0 from J, leaving 12 bases between them. The CDR3 DNA sequence: TGTGCCAGCTCACCACCGGTGCTCCGTTCCTCTGGAAACACCATATATTTT. Translation gives CASSPPVLRSSGNTIYF.

The J gene is TRBJ2-1, the V gene TRBV15, with D possibly matching TRBD1 (8 bases). CDR1 and CDR2 from the germline V gene are LNHNV and YYDKDF (reference sequence). CDR3 length: 19 residues. V was trimmed by 2 bases and J by 5 bases, leaving 25 bases between them. Here the CDR3 reads CATSRSIKDRGGPHNEQFF. CDR3 coding DNA: TGTGCCACCAGCAGAAGCATTAAAGACAGGGGAGGGCCGCACAATGAGCAGTTCTTC.

V and J are TRBV14 and TRBJ2-2, with D tentatively TRBD2 (6 bases). V was trimmed by 2 bases and J by 1 base, leaving 17 bases between them. Germline V gene data show CDR1 as SGHDN and CDR2 as FVKESK. CDR3 length equals 18 residues. In DNA form, the CDR3 reads TGTGCCAGCAGCCAACGTCGAGCGGGCATACTGAACACCGGGGAGCTGTTTTTT. This translates into CASSQRRAGILNTGELFF.

This clonotype was observed at least ten times. The rearrangement links TRBV6-1 to TRBJ2-1; 9 nucleotides agree with TRBD1. V was clipped by 6 bases and J by 8 bases; unmatched bases: 14. The CDR3 loop spans 16 amino acids. Looked up from germline, CDR1 is MNHNS and CDR2 is SASEGT. The CDR3 nucleotides are TGTGCCAGCAGCGGCCGCCCGGGACAGGGTGGCGATGAGCAGTTCTTC. It encodes CASSGRPGQGGDEQFF.

This clonotype was recorded a few times. The chain combines TRBV5-6 with TRBJ1-1, with 7 nucleotides matching TRBD1. Germline V CDR1 and CDR2: SGHDT, YYEEEE. Germline trimming cut 3 bases from V and 4 bases from J; bases unmatched to any gene: 9. The CDR3 contains 15 residues. CDR3 DNA: TGTGCCAGCAGCTGGGGGACAGCACCGAGCACTGAAGCTTTCTTT. As protein: CASSWGTAPSTEAFF.

In its sample, this clonotype was seen many times. This chain joins TRBV28 and TRBJ2-7, with 7 bases matching TRBD1. CDR3 length: 14 residues. Losses at the gene ends were 1 base for V and 2 bases for J; bases not matched to a gene: 2. Germline V lookup: CDR1 MDHEN, CDR2 SYDVKM. CDR3 sequence: CASSLLGQTYEQYF. The DNA for the CDR3 is TGTGCCAGCAGTTTATTGGGACAGACCTACGAGCAGTACTTC. The full variable domain, with the rest looked up from reference TRBV28 and TRBJ2-7, is DVKVTQSSRYLVKRTGEKVFLECVQDMDHENMFWYRQDPGLGLRLIYFSYDVKMKEKGDIPEGYSVSREKKERFSLILESASTNQTSMYLCASSLLGQTYEQYFGPGTRLTVT.

This clonotype showed up just a few times. CDR3 coding DNA: TGCAGTGCGTACGGCCCAACGCGTCCCAATGAGCAGTTCTTC. This encodes CSAYGPTRPNEQFF. This sequence joins TRBV20-1 and TRBJ2-1; D remains unclear. The V end was cut by 6 bases, the J end by 6 bases, with 18 bases between. The CDR3 runs 14 residues. CDR1 and CDR2 from the germline V gene are DFQATT and SNEGSKA (reference sequence).